A single sample is the source of the 10 T cell receptor beta chains below, sequenced in a study of blood T cell repertoires in COVID-19. Data came from immunoSEQ multiplex PCR; TCRdb stores just in-frame clones and leaves some out. The sample has about 99,000 clones, 70% to 80% seen once. The sequenced material came from peripheral blood. The receptors were gathered from a woman of 80 years or more with active or convalescent COVID-19.

CDR3 region: CASSRSPQETQYF. CDR3 bases: TGTGCCAGCAGCCGTAGCCCCCAAGAGACCCAGTACTTC. This sequence joins TRBV7-3 and TRBJ2-5, with D unclear. CDR3 length: 13 residues. CDR1 is SGHTA and CDR2 is FQGTGA in the germline V gene. Deletions cut 5 bases from V and 1 base from J, with 8 bases between. The full variable domain, rest sourced from reference TRBV7-3 and TRBJ2-5, is GAGVSQTPSNKVTEKGKYVELRCDPISGHTALYWYRQSLGQGPEFLIYFQGTGAADDSGLPNDRFFAVRPEGSVSTLKIQRTERGDSAVYLCASSRSPQETQYFGPGTRLLVL.

The chain is built from TRBV19 and TRBJ2-7; TRBD1 might be the D (6 bases). V dropped 5 bases and J dropped 0 bases, with 17 bases sitting between them. The CDR3 is 16 residues long. CDR1 and CDR2 from the germline V gene are LNHDA and SQIVND (reference sequence). The chain's CDR3 is CASSSKRDISSYEQYF. DNA for the CDR3: TGTGCCAGTAGTTCAAAACGGGACATCAGCTCCTACGAGCAGTACTTC.

The chain recombines TRBV5-6 with TRBJ1-6, with 7 bases matching TRBD1. The CDR3 extends over 16 amino acids. J was trimmed by 10 bases and V by 4 bases; bases with no gene match: 14. Germline V gene lookup returns CDR1 SGHDT and CDR2 YYEEEE. The CDR3 protein is CASSTTGSGSQSPLHF. DNA of the CDR3: TGTGCCAGCAGCACGACAGGGAGTGGGTCACAGTCACCCCTCCACTTT.

The J gene is TRBJ1-2, the V gene TRBV28; maybe TRBD1 (6 bases). V lost 1 base to trimming and J lost 3 bases, with 12 bases between them. This CDR3 spans 15 amino acids. The germline gives CDR1 MDHEN, CDR2 SYDVKM. The CDR3 coding sequence is TGTGCCAGCAGTTTATCGGGGGGCTCTGACTATGGCTACACCTTC. Encoded protein: CASSLSGGSDYGYTF.

This rearrangement joins TRBV10-3 to TRBJ2-7; TRBD2 matches at 12 bases. CDR1 and CDR2 (germline): ENHRY, SYGVKD. This CDR3 has 14 residues. V was pared by 7 bases and J by 6 bases, with 7 bases of the junction left unmatched. The CDR3 sequence: CAINTGTSGSEQYF. The CDR3 nucleotides read TGTGCCATCAATACCGGGACTAGCGGGTCCGAGCAGTACTTC.

This chain uses TRBV18 with TRBJ1-5; 7 bases are shared with TRBD1. V shed 3 bases and J 5 bases; nucleotides not matched to a gene: 7. Germline CDR1 and CDR2: KGHSH and LQKENI. This CDR3 spans 15 amino acids. This chain's CDR3 is CASSPLTGTDQPQHF. The CDR3 DNA follows: TGTGCCAGCTCACCTCTGACAGGGACGGATCAGCCCCAGCATTTT.

The CDR3 nucleotides are TGTGCCAGCGGACAAGCCAAAAACATTCAGTACTTC. Translation: CASGQAKNIQYF. The chain joins TRBV6-5 to TRBJ2-4, with D possibly matching TRBD1 (5 bases). Deletions cut 8 bases from V and 0 bases from J, with 5 bases between. Germline CDR1 is MNHEY and CDR2 is SVGAGI. The CDR3 loop spans 12 amino acids.

This clone has a count of ten or more. This rearrangement joins TRBV28 to TRBJ1-4; 7 bases are shared with TRBD1. V gave up 3 bases and J gave up 0 bases; unmatched junction bases: 4. This CDR3 spans 16 amino acids. Germline-derived CDR1 and CDR2 are MDHEN and SYDVKM. The CDR3 nucleotides are TGTGCCAGCAGTTTTTCAGGGGGTCCAACTAATGAAAAACTGTTTTTT. It yields the protein CASSFSGGPTNEKLFF.

V gene TRBV7-2 combines with J gene TRBJ2-7, with 10 bases that match TRBD2. Unmatched junction bases numbered 6, after V lost 0 bases and J lost 4 bases. Germline V gene lookup returns CDR1 SGHTA and CDR2 FQGNSA. CDR3 length equals 16 residues. CDR3 in DNA: TGTGCCAGCAGCTTAGCGGCTAGCGGGAGTTTTTACGAGCAGTACTTC. Residues: CASSLAASGSFYEQYF.

The CDR3 spells CASSLALAGNNEQFF. CDR3 bases: TGCGCCAGCAGCTTGGCGCTAGCGGGAAACAATGAGCAGTTCTTC. J is TRBJ2-1 and V is TRBV5-1, with 9 nucleotides matching TRBD2. After removal of 0 bases from V and 5 bases from J, the junction contained 3 bases not matched to a gene. This CDR3 comprises 15 residues. Germline V gene sequence: CDR1 SGHRS, CDR2 YFSETQ.